Following are 13 T cell receptor beta chains from one sample sequenced in a study of vaccination and CD4 T cells after COVID-19. These receptors have no known antigen. Specified treatment: approximately 9-day PBMC culture with coronavirus spike peptide pools or control peptides (ViraFEST assay). The study sequenced cultured CD4+ T cell DNA using the Oncomine TCR Beta short-read assay. TCRdb fed the PCR reads into MiXCR, producing one record per CDR3 protein. Of more than 15,000 distinct CDR3 sequences in the sample, 26% were seen once. Sequencing was done on a sample of cultured CD4+ T cells from blood. These receptors came from a human donor with COVID-19.

Only a few counts were recorded for this clonotype. This chain links TRBV30 with TRBJ1-3; no clear D. The germline V gene encodes CDR1 GTSNPN and CDR2 SVGIG (reference sequence). CDR3 length equals 14 residues. The ends were cut back, 3 bases at V and 0 bases at J, with 9 bases in the middle. The CDR3 spells CAWSQRFSGNTIYF. CDR3 in DNA: TGTGCCTGGAGCCAACGGTTCTCTGGAAACACCATATATTTT.

The table lists this clonotype with a few counts. The rearrangement uses TRBV7-9 and TRBJ2-3, with 10 bases fitting TRBD2. V lost 6 bases to trimming and J lost 2 bases; unmatched junction nucleotides: 2. The germline V gene has CDR1 SEHNR and CDR2 FQNEAQ (reference sequence). This CDR3 spans 14 amino acids. For the CDR3, the DNA is TGTGCCAGCAGGAGCGGGGGGGCCACAGATACGCAGTATTTT. Its translation: CASRSGGATDTQYF.

The chain recombines TRBV14 with TRBJ2-7; unclear D gene. Deletions cut 1 base from V and 6 bases from J, with 13 bases between. Per the germline V gene, CDR1 is SGHDN and CDR2 is FVKESK. This CDR3 has 14 amino acids. The CDR3, as DNA: TGTGCCAGCAGCCAAGTGGTCTTGAACGGCGAGCAGTACTTC. Amino acid sequence: CASSQVVLNGEQYF.

This clonotype was counted only a few times. The chain recombines TRBV6-1 with TRBJ2-5, with 8 nucleotides matching TRBD2. Germline assignment: CDR1 MNHNS and CDR2 SASEGT. The trim removed 8 bases at V and 4 bases at J, leaving 9 bases unmatched. This CDR3 spans 14 amino acids. This chain's CDR3 is CASGTGGVVETQYF. For the CDR3, the DNA is TGTGCCAGCGGCACGGGGGGGGTAGTAGAGACCCAGTACTTC.

The CDR3 DNA sequence: TGTGCCAGCAGAGCAGGACAGACCCGGGGTGAAGCTTTCTTT. It is translated as CASRAGQTRGEAFF. V gene TRBV2 combines with J gene TRBJ1-1; tentative D call: TRBD1 (6 bases). The V gene lost 6 bases and the J gene lost 7 bases, with 18 bases spanning the gap. Germline loops: CDR1 SNHLY, CDR2 FYNNEI. CDR3 length: 14 residues.

V gene TRBV15 combines with J gene TRBJ2-7, with D perhaps TRBD1 (5 bases). V was clipped by 0 bases and J by 6 bases, with 12 bases between them. The germline V gene encodes CDR1 LNHNV and CDR2 YYDKDF (reference sequence). The CDR3 spans 14 residues. CDR3 residues: CATSRDGAAREQYF. Written as DNA, the CDR3 is TGTGCCACCAGCAGAGATGGGGCGGCCCGCGAGCAGTACTTC.

The rearrangement uses TRBV7-6 and TRBJ1-1; 7 bases line up with TRBD1. The CDR3 runs to 16 residues. V lost 5 bases, J lost 4 bases, and 13 bases stayed unmatched. Per the germline V gene, CDR1 is SGHVS and CDR2 is FNYEAQ. The CDR3 DNA reads as TGTGCCAGCAGCCCCCCGCGGGGACAGATGAGCACTGAAGCTTTCTTT. Its translation: CASSPPRGQMSTEAFF.

Only a few counts were recorded for this clonotype. Mismatch with germline at one junction end may stem from a read error. V and J are TRBV30 and TRBJ1-1; D is unresolved. Germline loops: CDR1 GTSNPN, CDR2 SVGIG (reference sequence). This CDR3 contains 12 residues. CDR3 loop: CAWIWMNTEAFF. CDR3 nucleotide sequence: TGTGCGTGGATATGGATGAACACTGAAGCTTTCTTT. The complete variable domain, with remaining parts taken from reference TRBV30 and TRBJ1-1, reads SQTIHQWPATLVQPVGSPLSLECTVEGTSNPNLYWYRQAAGRGLQLLFYSVGIGQISSEVPQNLSASRPQDRQFILSSKKLLLSDSGFYLCAWIWMNTEAFFGQGTRLTVV.

The chain carries TRBV5-1 and TRBJ1-6; 7 bases map to TRBD1. The CDR3 consists of 15 residues. Germline CDR1 SGHRS, CDR2 YFSETQ. The V gene end was trimmed by 0 bases and the J gene end by 6 bases; junction bases not matched to a gene: 3. This chain's CDR3 is CASSLATGSNSPLHF. As DNA, the CDR3 is TGCGCCAGCAGCTTGGCGACAGGGAGTAATTCACCCCTCCACTTT.

For this clonotype: The CDR3 ends on some other residue instead of the conserved phenylalanine or tryptophan, so this is likely a read error. The V and J genes are TRBV6-2 or TRBV6-3 and TRBJ1-1, with TRBD1 matching over 7 bases. The CDR3 loop spans 15 amino acids. CDR1 is MNHEY and CDR2 is SVGEGT in the germline V gene. J gave up 4 bases and V 8 bases, and 13 bases lay outside the gene matches. The CDR3 region has the DNA TGTGCCAGCTCATACATGAGGGGGCAGGGCACTGAAGCTTTCTCT. Amino acid sequence: CASSYMRGQGTEAFS.

This clonotype has a handful of counts. The rearrangement joins TRBV6-4 to TRBJ2-2, with 8 bases lining up with TRBD1. The ends lost 6 bases at V and 1 base at J; junction bases unmatched: 4. The CDR3 has 15 amino acids. Germline V gives CDR1 MRHNA, CDR2 SNTAGT. The chain's CDR3 is CASRAGTGNTGELFF. Here the CDR3 DNA reads TGTGCCAGCAGAGCCGGGACAGGGAACACCGGGGAGCTGTTTTTT.

This clonotype was found a few times. The rearrangement links TRBV11-2 to TRBJ1-6; TRBD1 matches at 7 bases. The CDR3 length is 17 residues. Germline values: CDR1 SGHAT, CDR2 FQNNGV. After removal of 5 bases from V and 10 bases from J, the junction contained 17 bases not matched to a gene. CDR3 protein: CASSPIDRVSWGSPLHF. The CDR3 DNA is TGTGCCAGCAGCCCTATCGACAGGGTTTCTTGGGGGTCACCCCTCCACTTT.

By frequency in the sample, this clonotype is medium-sized. The chain is built from TRBV19 and TRBJ1-2, with 11 bases lining up with TRBD1. V lost 7 bases to trimming and J lost 3 bases; unmatched junction nucleotides: 10. The CDR3 extends over 16 amino acids. Germline lookup yields CDR1 LNHDA and CDR2 SQIVND (reference sequence). CDR3 bases: TGTGCCAGTAATAGTATCTGGGACAGGGGGGACTATGGCTACACCTTC. Its translation is CASNSIWDRGDYGYTF.